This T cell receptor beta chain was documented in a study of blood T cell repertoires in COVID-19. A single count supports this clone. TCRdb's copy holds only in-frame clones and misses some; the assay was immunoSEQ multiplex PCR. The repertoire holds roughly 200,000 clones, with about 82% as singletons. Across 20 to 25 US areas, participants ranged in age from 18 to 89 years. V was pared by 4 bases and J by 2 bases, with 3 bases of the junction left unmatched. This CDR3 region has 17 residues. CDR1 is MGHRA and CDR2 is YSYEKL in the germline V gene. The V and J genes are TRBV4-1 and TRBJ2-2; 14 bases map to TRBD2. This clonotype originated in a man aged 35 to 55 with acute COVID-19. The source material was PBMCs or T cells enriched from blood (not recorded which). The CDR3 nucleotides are TGCGCCAGCAGCCTGGGACTAGCGGGAGTAAACACCGGGGAGCTGTTTTTT. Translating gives CASSLGLAGVNTGELFF.